Listed below are T cell receptor beta chains from one sample, sequenced in a study of cytomegalovirus exposure and HLA in healthy donors. The table came from immunoSEQ multiplex PCR; TCRdb's copy has only in-frame clones and leaves some out. Here the sample spans under 150,000 clones, 80% being singletons. Sample: PBMCs. The receptor set was obtained from a man aged 50-60 years in good health and CMV-seronegative. CDR3s include the opening cysteine and the closing phenylalanine or tryptophan. Part of the rows lack a size; the others show once, few, many or a class for expanded clones.

TRBV10-2,.,CATMGGGASYEQYF
TRBV13,.,CASSLDGGRSYEQYF
TRBV28,.,CASRQQGNTEAFF
TRBV30,.,CAWRRDRGHNVLTF
TRBV5-1,.,CASSEGALTRTDTQYF
TRBV5-1,.,CASSLGLVNLGTQYF
TRBV6-1,.,CASREQGPEAFF
TRBV5-1,once,CASSLGWTGSYNEQFF
TRBV29-1,.,CSAARDRDSYEQYF
TRBV5-1,.,CASSSTDRGPAGELFF
TRBV7-3,.,CASSSRRGQDSGELFF
TRBV19,.,CASSSRTSRLNEQFF
TRBV11-2,.,CASSLERGLGGYTF
TRBV4-1,.,CASSITGPNTEAFF
TRBV12-5,.,CASGNTGGKTGELFF
TRBV2,.,CASSELTVSGNTIYF
TRBV5-6,once,CASSLVAAGSGNTIYF
TRBV4-1,.,CASSQDERGGNIQYF
TRBV28,.,CASSLPGTGGRETQYF
TRBV7-9,.,CASRRGNGEAEAFF
TRBV6-1,.,CASSEADRGNQPQHF
TRBV5-1,.,CASSSQTAYNSPLHF
TRBV7-8,.,CASSSSGGEPLHF
TRBV11-2,.,CASSLGGFFDYGYTF
TRBV2,.,CASSEDRVRSYEQYF
TRBV7-6,.,CASSPGGRYEQYF